A selection of T cell receptor beta chains follows, all from one sample in a study of beta chain features in type 1 diabetes. Generated by immunoSEQ multiplex PCR, the TCRdb table keeps only in-frame clones and is missing some. Altogether about 650,000 clones are present, roughly 12% being singletons, with the ten largest covering around 0.12%. Specimen: naive CD4+ T cells from blood. These receptors came from a man aged 25 to 45 with type 1 diabetes. Both conserved end residues are part of each CDR3. Each record gives: V gene, J gene, clone size, D gene, CDR3 DNA, CDR3 protein. A D gene is named only where the DNA matches it firmly. A row's size may be missing; if present it is once, few, many or a size class.

v_call: TRBV9; j_call: TRBJ2-7; clone_size: .; d_call: TRBD2; cdr3_nt: TGTGCCAGCAGCGTAGGAGGACTAGCAAAGTACGAGCAGTACTTC; cdr3_aa: CASSVGGLAKYEQYF
v_call: TRBV29-1; j_call: TRBJ2-3; clone_size: .; d_call: .; cdr3_nt: TGCAGCGTTGAAGGCCTAGGGTTTACGCAGTATTTT; cdr3_aa: CSVEGLGFTQYF
v_call: TRBV18; j_call: TRBJ2-5; clone_size: few; d_call: .; cdr3_nt: TGTGCCAGCTCACCAAGGGAACAGACTGGGGAGACCCAGTACTTC; cdr3_aa: CASSPREQTGETQYF
v_call: TRBV6-5; j_call: TRBJ1-1; clone_size: few; d_call: .; cdr3_nt: TGTGCCAGCAGTTACTCTCGAGGTAGTGGGGCTGAAGCTTTCTTT; cdr3_aa: CASSYSRGSGAEAFF
v_call: TRBV2; j_call: TRBJ1-5; clone_size: .; d_call: .; cdr3_nt: TGTGCCAGCAGTGAATGGCACCGTAGCAATCAGCCCCAGCATTTT; cdr3_aa: CASSEWHRSNQPQHF
v_call: TRBV7-8; j_call: TRBJ2-2; clone_size: .; d_call: .; cdr3_nt: TGTGCCAGCAGACCCGGGGCCCTACGGGGCACCGGGGAGCTGTTTTTT; cdr3_aa: CASRPGALRGTGELFF
v_call: TRBV14; j_call: TRBJ2-7; clone_size: few; d_call: .; cdr3_nt: TGTGCCAGCAGCCAGATGGGACTCGGGCAGTACTTC; cdr3_aa: CASSQMGLGQYF
v_call: TRBV7-2; j_call: TRBJ2-5; clone_size: .; d_call: .; cdr3_nt: TGTGCCAGCAGCTTAGGCAGCGCCGAAGGAACCCAGTACTTC; cdr3_aa: CASSLGSAEGTQYF
v_call: TRBV6-5; j_call: TRBJ2-3; clone_size: few; d_call: .; cdr3_nt: TGTGCCAGCAGTTCCGGCCGGGTCCCCGGGACAGATACGCAGTATTTT; cdr3_aa: CASSSGRVPGTDTQYF
v_call: TRBV5-6; j_call: TRBJ1-2; clone_size: few; d_call: .; cdr3_nt: TGTGCCAGCAGCTTGTTGGGGGTTGACTATGGCTACACCTTC; cdr3_aa: CASSLLGVDYGYTF
v_call: TRBV7-9; j_call: TRBJ2-7; clone_size: .; d_call: .; cdr3_nt: TGTGCCAGCAGCCTCGGGGATCACTACGAGCAGTACTTC; cdr3_aa: CASSLGDHYEQYF
v_call: TRBV5-4; j_call: TRBJ2-5; clone_size: .; d_call: .; cdr3_nt: TGTGCCAGCAGCTTGGATTTTGCTACAGGGAGACCAGAGACCCAGTACTTC; cdr3_aa: CASSLDFATGRPETQYF
v_call: TRBV28; j_call: TRBJ1-2; clone_size: few; d_call: .; cdr3_nt: TGTGCCAGCAGTTTGAGCATCAGGGAAGGGTATGGCTACACCTTC; cdr3_aa: CASSLSIREGYGYTF
v_call: TRBV5-1; j_call: TRBJ2-1; clone_size: few; d_call: .; cdr3_nt: TGCGCCAGCATGAGGGTCAATGAGCAGTTCTTC; cdr3_aa: CASMRVNEQFF
v_call: TRBV29-1; j_call: TRBJ2-1; clone_size: .; d_call: TRBD2; cdr3_nt: TGCAGCGTTAGGACTAGCGGGGGGTCCCCGGCCAATGAGCAGTTCTTC; cdr3_aa: CSVRTSGGSPANEQFF
v_call: TRBV7-9; j_call: TRBJ1-1; clone_size: .; d_call: TRBD1; cdr3_nt: TGTGCCAGCAGCCCATCGACAGGGGTGAACACTGAAGCTTTCTTT; cdr3_aa: CASSPSTGVNTEAFF